Listed below are T cell receptor beta chains from one sample, sequenced in a study of T cell responses to AZD1222 COVID-19 vaccine. Profiled with immunoSEQ multiplex PCR; TCRdb holds only in-frame clones, not every one. The sample yields 120,000 or so clones, about 90% seen once. The sequences come from peripheral blood, collected on day 0 of AZD1222 vaccination. Receptor source: an adult in good health. CDR3s include the opening cysteine and the closing phenylalanine or tryptophan. D genes are given only for firm matches. Rows may omit the clone size; those that give it use once, few, many or a size class.

>TRBV30|TRBD2|-|TRBJ2-3
CAWSVRTSGRGSTDTQYF
TGTGCCTGGAGTGTACGGACTAGCGGGAGGGGTAGCACAGATACGCAGTATTTT
>TRBV19|-|-|TRBJ2-5
CASSSFAETQYF
TGTGCCAGTAGTTCGTTTGCGGAGACCCAGTACTTC
>TRBV4-1|-|few|TRBJ1-6
CASSQGAFSYNSPLHF
TGCGCCAGCAGCCAGGGGGCTTTCTCCTATAATTCACCCCTCCACTTT
>TRBV12-3/TRBV12-4|-|-|TRBJ2-7
CASSLTFYEQYF
TGTGCCAGCAGCCTTACATTCTACGAGCAGTACTTC
>TRBV9|-|-|TRBJ1-2
CASSLRAGGSIYGYTF
TGTGCCAGCAGCCTCCGGGCGGGGGGCAGTATCTATGGCTACACCTTC
>TRBV5-1|TRBD2|-|TRBJ2-4
CASRTSGGNIQYF
TGCGCCAGCAGGACTAGCGGTGGCAACATTCAGTACTTC
>TRBV6-6|-|-|TRBJ1-2
CASSSLKDSAYGYTF
TGTGCCAGCAGTTCCCTTAAAGACAGCGCCTATGGCTACACCTTC
>TRBV9|-|-|TRBJ2-1
CASSVVDDNEQFF
TGTGCCAGCAGCGTAGTCGACGACAATGAGCAGTTCTTC
>TRBV2|-|once|TRBJ1-2
CASGDRPGYTF
TGTGCCAGCGGGGACCGCCCCGGCTACACCTTC
>TRBV5-1|TRBD1|-|TRBJ2-2
CASHQPPGQGAGTGELFF
TGCGCCAGCCATCAGCCACCGGGACAGGGGGCCGGCACCGGGGAGCTGTTTTTT
>TRBV11-2|TRBD1|-|TRBJ2-5
CASSLRWGTGVETQYF
TGTGCCAGCAGCTTACGCTGGGGGACAGGGGTGGAGACCCAGTACTTC
>TRBV2|-|-|TRBJ1-6
CASSSQGSYNSPLHF
TGTGCCAGCAGTTCCCAGGGCTCCTATAATTCACCCCTCCACTTT
>TRBV6-5|TRBD1|-|TRBJ2-3
CASRFTGGGTDTQYF
TGTGCCAGCAGATTCACAGGGGGCGGGACAGATACGCAGTATTTT
>TRBV12-5|-|-|TRBJ1-2
CASGSPRRGDGYTF
TGTGCTAGTGGTTCCCCGAGGCGGGGGGATGGCTACACCTTC
>TRBV6-1|-|-|TRBJ1-2
CASSEINYGYTF
TGTGCCAGCAGTGAAATCAACTATGGCTACACCTTC
>TRBV3-1/TRBV3-2|-|-|TRBJ1-3
CASSQGGVNGNTIYF
TGTGCCAGCAGCCAAGGGGGGGTCAATGGAAACACCATATATTTT
>TRBV6-2/TRBV6-3|TRBD1|-|TRBJ1-3
CASSADRVSGNTIYF
TGTGCCAGCAGTGCTGACAGGGTCTCTGGAAACACCATATATTTT
>TRBV28|-|-|TRBJ1-6
CASSYRNSPLHF
TGTGCCAGCAGTTACAGAAATTCACCCCTCCACTTT
>TRBV2|-|once|TRBJ1-2
CASKEQGHGYGYTF
TGTGCCAGCAAGGAGCAGGGGCATGGCTATGGCTACACCTTC
>TRBV19|TRBD2|-|TRBJ2-5
CASNLRASGAETQYF
TGTGCCAGTAACCTCCGGGCTAGCGGGGCCGAGACCCAGTACTTC
>TRBV11-2|TRBD1|-|TRBJ1-4
CASSLRRGQGTNEKLFF
TGTGCCAGCAGCTTAAGGCGGGGACAGGGTACCAATGAAAAACTGTTTTTT
>TRBV6-5|-|-|TRBJ2-7
CASRRGAQAQYF
TGTGCCAGCAGACGGGGGGCGCAGGCACAGTACTTC
>TRBV5-1|TRBD1|-|TRBJ2-3
CASSLRQGATDTQYF
TGCGCCAGCAGCTTGAGGCAGGGGGCGACAGATACGCAGTATTTT
>TRBV19|-|-|TRBJ2-7
CASSISPSRTVYEQYF
TGTGCCAGTAGTATCTCTCCCAGCCGGACGGTCTACGAGCAGTACTTC
>TRBV5-1|TRBD2|-|TRBJ2-7
CASSLYSGHSYEQYF
TGCGCCAGCAGCTTGTATAGCGGGCACTCCTACGAGCAGTACTTC
>TRBV7-9|-|-|TRBJ1-2
CASSFTGTNYGYTF
TGTGCCAGCAGCTTCACGGGGACAAACTATGGCTACACCTTC
>TRBV28|-|-|TRBJ2-2
CASSWGTSTGELFF
TGTGCCAGCAGCTGGGGGACTTCCACCGGGGAGCTGTTTTTT
>TRBV18|-|-|TRBJ1-4
CASSPVETNEKLFF
TGTGCCAGCTCACCAGTAGAAACTAATGAAAAACTGTTTTTT
>TRBV9|TRBD2|-|TRBJ2-3
CASSVSGLAGNTQYF
TGTGCCAGCAGCGTCTCTGGACTAGCGGGAAATACGCAGTATTTT
>TRBV4-1|-|-|TRBJ1-1
CASSQVVRNTEAFF
TGCGCCAGCAGCCAAGTTGTTCGGAACACTGAAGCTTTCTTT
>TRBV10-2|-|few|TRBJ2-7
CASGSYEQYF
TGCGCCAGCGGCTCCTACGAGCAGTACTTC
>TRBV29-1|TRBD1|-|TRBJ2-7
CSAQRDRGADEQYF
TGCAGCGCCCAGAGGGACAGGGGGGCCGACGAGCAGTACTTC
>TRBV29-1|-|-|TRBJ2-2
CSVVGGANTGELFF
TGCAGCGTTGTGGGCGGCGCGAACACCGGGGAGCTGTTTTTT
>TRBV5-6|TRBD2|-|TRBJ2-2
CASSSSSGTVSTGELFF
TGTGCCAGCAGCTCAAGTAGCGGGACCGTTTCCACCGGGGAGCTGTTTTTT
>TRBV5-5|TRBD1|-|TRBJ1-2
CASSMGTGLDGYTF
TGTGCCAGCAGCATGGGGACAGGGCTCGATGGCTACACCTTC
>TRBV2|-|few|TRBJ1-6
CASGGMGIQSPLHF
TGTGCCAGCGGTGGAATGGGGATTCAGTCACCCCTCCACTTT
>TRBV21-1|-|-|TRBJ2-1
CARYRGKWDEQFF
TGTGCCAGGTACAGAGGTAAGTGGGATGAGCAGTTCTTC
>TRBV27|TRBD1|-|TRBJ1-1
CASSPDRAGEAFF
TGTGCCAGCAGTCCTGACAGGGCGGGTGAAGCTTTCTTT
>TRBV18|-|-|TRBJ1-1
CASSPRSDTEAFF
TGTGCCAGCTCACCACGGTCGGACACTGAAGCTTTCTTT
>TRBV12-5|-|once|TRBJ1-5
CASGLVTEWPQHF
TGTGCTAGTGGTTTGGTAACCGAATGGCCCCAGCATTTT